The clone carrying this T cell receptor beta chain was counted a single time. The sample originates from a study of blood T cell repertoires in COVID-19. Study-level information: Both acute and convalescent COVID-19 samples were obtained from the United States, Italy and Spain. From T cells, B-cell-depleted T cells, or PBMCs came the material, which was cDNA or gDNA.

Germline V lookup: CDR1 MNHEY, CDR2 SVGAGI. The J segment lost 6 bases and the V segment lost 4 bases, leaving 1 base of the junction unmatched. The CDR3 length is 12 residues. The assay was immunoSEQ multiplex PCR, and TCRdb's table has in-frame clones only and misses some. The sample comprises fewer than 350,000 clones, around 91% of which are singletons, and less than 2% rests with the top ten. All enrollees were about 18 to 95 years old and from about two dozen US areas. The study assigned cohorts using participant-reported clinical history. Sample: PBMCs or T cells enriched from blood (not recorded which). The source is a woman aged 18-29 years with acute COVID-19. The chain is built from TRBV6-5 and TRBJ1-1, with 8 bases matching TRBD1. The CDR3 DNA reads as TGTGCCAGCAGTTTGACAGGGGCTGAAGCTTTCTTT. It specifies CASSLTGAEAFF.